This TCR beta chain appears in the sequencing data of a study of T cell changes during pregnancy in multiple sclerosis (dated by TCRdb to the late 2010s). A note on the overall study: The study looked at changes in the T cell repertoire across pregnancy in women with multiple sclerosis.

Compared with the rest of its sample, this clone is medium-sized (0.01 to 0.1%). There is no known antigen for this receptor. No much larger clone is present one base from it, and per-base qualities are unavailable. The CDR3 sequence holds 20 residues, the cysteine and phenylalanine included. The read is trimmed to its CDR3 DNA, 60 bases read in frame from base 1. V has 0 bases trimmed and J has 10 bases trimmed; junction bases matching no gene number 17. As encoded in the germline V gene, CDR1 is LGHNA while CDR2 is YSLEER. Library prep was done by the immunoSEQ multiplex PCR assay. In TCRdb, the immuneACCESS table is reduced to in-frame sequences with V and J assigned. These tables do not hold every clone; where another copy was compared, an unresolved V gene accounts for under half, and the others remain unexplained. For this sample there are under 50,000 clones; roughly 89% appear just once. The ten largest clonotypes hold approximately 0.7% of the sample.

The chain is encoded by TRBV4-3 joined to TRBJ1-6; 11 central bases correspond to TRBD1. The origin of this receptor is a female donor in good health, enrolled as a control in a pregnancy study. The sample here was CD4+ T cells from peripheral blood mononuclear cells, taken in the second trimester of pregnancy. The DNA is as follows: TGCGCCAGCAGCCAAGATTGGGGACAGGGGGAAGTTAATGTCCGGTCACCCCTCCACTTT. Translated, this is CASSQDWGQGEVNVRSPLHF.